This TCR beta chain is from a study of graft-versus-host responses after intestinal transplantation. Points from the study as a whole: The highest levels of circulating GvH clones went along with early declines in HvG clones after transplant.

The method was immunoSEQ multiplex PCR; TCRdb's version includes in-frame clones alone and lacks a portion of them. The sample holds about 20,000 clones, roughly 40% seen once. CDR3 size: 16 residues. With V trimmed by 4 bases and J by 5 bases, 8 bases remained unmatched. CDR1 is SGHAT, CDR2 FQDESV, per germline (reference sequence). This clone has only a few counts. Responders (roughly 200,000, CFSE-labeled) met roughly 200,000 stimulators that were irradiated and violet-dye-labeled. At the end of the reaction, proliferating CFSE-low CD3+CD4+ and CD3+CD8+ responders were sorted. V and J are TRBV11-1 and TRBJ2-1, with 10 positions matching TRBD2. This specimen was alloreactive CD4+ T cells from a mixed lymphocyte reaction culture, taken before intestinal transplant. Regarding subset: CFSE-low proliferating T cells sorted from roughly 6-day pre-transplant mixed lymphocyte reaction (GvH or HvG direction). The receptor was isolated from a human patient who received an intestinal transplant. The CDR3 reads CASSSPWTSGNNEQFF. The CDR3 region has the DNA TGTGCCAGCAGCTCCCCGTGGACTAGCGGTAACAATGAGCAGTTCTTC.